This passage covers 25 T cell receptor beta chains from one sample sequenced in a study of shared clonotypes between healthy human individuals. The repertoire was sequenced with immunoSEQ multiplex PCR; TCRdb's copy has only in-frame clones and lacks some. The sample carries some 2,000,000 clones, approximately 96% recorded once. Input material: naive CD4+ T cells sorted from blood. As for subset: CD45RA+ positively selected. All receptors derive from a man in his late teens or twenties in good health.

This clone was seen just once. The CDR3 reads CASSTGTSSYNEQFF. The CDR3 DNA sequence: TGCGCCAGCAGTACCGGGACCAGCTCCTACAATGAGCAGTTCTTC. The rearrangement uses TRBV5-1 and TRBJ2-1, with D possibly being TRBD1 or TRBD2 (5 bases each). CDR1 is SGHRS, CDR2 YFSETQ, per germline. The CDR3 is 15 residues long. V was pared by 5 bases and J by 0 bases, with 12 bases between.

The rearrangement uses TRBV18 and TRBJ1-4; D is unresolved. Looked up from germline, CDR1 is KGHSH and CDR2 is LQKENI. Between the trimmed V and J ends, which lost 0 bases and 7 bases, there was a span of 12 bases. This CDR3 comprises 15 residues. The chain's CDR3 is CASSPPTGAGEKLFF. In DNA, the CDR3 is TGTGCCAGCTCACCACCGACGGGCGCGGGTGAAAAACTGTTTTTT.

V usage is TRBV19 and J usage is TRBJ2-7, with D unclear. This CDR3 contains 13 residues. From germline, CDR1 is LNHDA and CDR2 SQIVND (reference sequence). V lost 7 bases, J lost 6 bases, and 16 bases lay in between. In DNA, the CDR3 is TGTGCCAGTAACCCCGAAAAGGGCTCCGAGCAGTACTTC. Its protein product is CASNPEKGSEQYF. Combining the CDR3 with reference TRBV19 and TRBJ2-7 gives the whole variable domain DGGITQSPKYLFRKEGQNVTLSCEQNLNHDAMYWYRQDPGQGLRLIYYSQIVNDFQKGDIAEGYSVSREKKESFPLTVTSAQKNPTAFYLCASNPEKGSEQYFGPGTRLTVT.

The chain joins TRBV9 to TRBJ1-3; D possibly corresponds to TRBD1 (5 bases). Trimming cost V 2 bases and J 7 bases, with 13 bases left between them. This CDR3 contains 14 residues. CDR1 is SGDLS, CDR2 YYNGEE, per germline. CDR3 region: CASSVGEGRNTIYF. CDR3 nucleotides: TGTGCCAGCAGCGTCGGAGAGGGGCGGAACACCATATATTTT.

J is TRBJ2-7 and V is TRBV5-6; 12 positions match TRBD2. Germline CDR1 and CDR2: SGHDT and YYEEEE. The junction had 11 bases not matched to a gene; V was cut back by 3 bases and J by 7 bases. The CDR3 totals 16 residues. The CDR3 loop is CASSWTSGKGLGEQYF. CDR3 in DNA: TGTGCCAGCAGCTGGACTAGCGGGAAGGGGTTGGGGGAGCAGTACTTC.

The rearrangement uses TRBV15 and TRBJ1-4; D gene ambiguous. There are 14 residues in the CDR3. V gave up 1 base and J gave up 7 bases, with 10 bases separating them. Germline lookup yields CDR1 LNHNV and CDR2 YYDKDF (reference sequence). The DNA of the CDR3 is TGTGCCACCAGCAGAGCTGCTGCTGGTGAAAAACTGTTTTTT. The encoded protein is CATSRAAAGEKLFF.

The rearrangement links TRBV20-1 to TRBJ1-2; D unresolved. Trimming pared 0 bases from V and 10 bases from J, leaving 9 bases between. Germline V gives CDR1 DFQATT, CDR2 SNEGSKA (reference sequence). This CDR3 has 11 residues. The CDR3 protein is CSARDPGVYTF. The CDR3, as DNA: TGCAGTGCTAGAGATCCCGGGGTCTACACCTTC.

V is TRBV5-4 and J is TRBJ1-2; D gene unclear. V dropped 1 base and J dropped 6 bases, with 13 bases sitting between them. The CDR3 is 14 amino acids. From germline, CDR1 is SGHNT and CDR2 YYREEE (reference sequence). CDR3 sequence (DNA): TGTGCCAGCAGCTTGTCACTCCGCGCTGATGGCTACACCTTC. Its protein is CASSLSLRADGYTF.

This clone was observed a single time. This chain joins TRBV9 and TRBJ1-5; TRBD1 is a possible D gene (5 bases). The V end was cut by 2 bases, the J end by 0 bases, with 9 bases between. Germline CDR1 is SGDLS and CDR2 is YYNGEE. CDR3 size: 15 residues. The CDR3: CASSVGGYSNQPQHF. CDR3 DNA sequence: TGTGCCAGCAGCGTGGGGGGGTATAGCAATCAGCCCCAGCATTTT.

The chain uses TRBV5-4 and TRBJ1-5, with 7 bases aligning to TRBD1. Germline-derived CDR1 and CDR2 are SGHNT and YYREEE (reference sequence). V was pared by 0 bases and J by 2 bases, with 8 bases of the junction left unmatched. This CDR3 is built from 17 residues. The CDR3 protein is CASSLGVPGGGNQPQHF. CDR3 in DNA: TGTGCCAGCAGCTTGGGGGTCCCAGGGGGAGGCAATCAGCCCCAGCATTTT.

The rearrangement links TRBV9 to TRBJ2-7; D unclear. The V end was cut by 0 bases, the J end by 2 bases, with 9 bases between. CDR1 is SGDLS, CDR2 YYNGEE, per germline. The CDR3 length is 14 residues. The CDR3 reads CASSVDNGPYEQYF. In DNA form, the CDR3 reads TGTGCCAGCAGCGTAGATAACGGACCCTACGAGCAGTACTTC.

The chain links TRBV6-6 to TRBJ2-7; 11 nucleotides line up with TRBD1. Germline CDR1 and CDR2: MNHNY and SVGAGI (reference sequence). The CDR3 runs to 15 residues. V lost 7 bases to trimming and J lost 2 bases; unmatched junction nucleotides: 7. The CDR3 loop is CASTHRDRGAYEQYF. The DNA for the CDR3 is TGTGCCAGCACTCACCGGGACAGGGGGGCCTACGAGCAGTACTTC.

Points on this clone: This CDR3 is also generated by other DNA sequences in the sample. The rearrangement links TRBV7-9 to TRBJ1-1; D may be TRBD1 (6 bases). The CDR3 totals 14 residues. V was clipped by 2 bases and J by 1 base, with 8 bases between them. CDR1 is SEHNR, CDR2 FQNEAQ, per germline (reference sequence). DNA of the CDR3: TGTGCCAGCAGCTTAAAAGGGGGGAACACTGAAGCTTTCTTT. Translation: CASSLKGGNTEAFF.

This clone occurred once. The chain links TRBV11-2 to TRBJ1-4, with a possible D match to TRBD1 (6 bases). The CDR3 consists of 15 residues. In germline, CDR1 is SGHAT, CDR2 FQNNGV. V dropped 5 bases and J dropped 0 bases, with 10 bases sitting between them. CDR3 amino acids: CASSTGQTTNEKLFF. In nucleotides, the CDR3 is TGTGCCAGCAGCACTGGACAGACAACTAATGAAAAACTGTTTTTT. Together with reference TRBV11-2 and TRBJ1-4, the CDR3 gives the full variable domain: EAGVAQSPRYKIIEKRQSVAFWCNPISGHATLYWYQQILGQGPKLLIQFQNNGVVDDSQLPKDRFSAERLKGVDSTLKIQPAKLEDSAVYLCASSTGQTTNEKLFFGSGTQLSVL.

The chain employs TRBV5-4 and TRBJ2-7, with 10 nucleotides matching TRBD1. The V and J ends lost 4 bases and 2 bases, in that order; junction bases with no gene match: 6. The V gene's germline CDR1 is SGHNT and CDR2 YYREEE (reference sequence). There are 15 residues in the CDR3. CDR3 amino acids: CASSPGQGGTYEQYF. CDR3 DNA sequence: TGTGCCAGCAGCCCCGGACAGGGGGGAACCTACGAGCAGTACTTC. The variable domain in full, completed from reference TRBV5-4 and TRBJ2-7, reads ETGVTQSPTHLIKTRGQQVTLRCSSQSGHNTVSWYQQALGQGPQFIFQYYREEENGRGNFPPRFSGLQFPNYSSELNVNALELDDSALYLCASSPGQGGTYEQYFGPGTRLTVT.

In its sample, this clone was seen once. This chain links TRBV7-9 with TRBJ2-7; 14 bases agree with TRBD2. Germline CDR1 reads SEHNR; CDR2 reads FQNEAQ (reference sequence). V was clipped by 1 base and J by 3 bases; unmatched bases: 8. The CDR3 is 18 amino acids. The CDR3 DNA sequence: TGTGCCAGCAGCTTAGATCTGGGACTAGCGGGAGTAGGCTACGAGCAGTACTTC. Its protein product is CASSLDLGLAGVGYEQYF.

This chain uses TRBV18 with TRBJ2-5, with no clear D. CDR1 KGHSH and CDR2 LQKENI come from the germline V gene. Trimming removed 3 bases from V and 5 bases from J, with 13 bases in between. The CDR3 has 14 residues. CDR3 loop: CASSPGFLGETQYF. CDR3 nucleotide sequence: TGTGCCAGCTCACCCGGGTTCCTCGGGGAGACCCAGTACTTC. The variable domain in full, with the rest retrieved from reference TRBV18 and TRBJ2-5, is NAGVMQNPRHLVRRRGQEARLRCSPMKGHSHVYWYRQLPEEGLKFMVYLQKENIIDESGMPKERFSAEFPKEGPSILRIQQVVRGDSAAYFCASSPGFLGETQYFGPGTRLLVL.

This clone appeared once. The genes are TRBV19 and TRBJ2-7; 7 bases map to TRBD2. J gave up 3 bases and V 3 bases, and 8 bases lay outside the gene matches. Germline V gene lookup returns CDR1 LNHDA and CDR2 SQIVND (reference sequence). The CDR3 loop spans 15 amino acids. CDR3 in amino acids: CASSIGSSGLYEQYF. The DNA of the CDR3 is TGTGCCAGTAGTATCGGGTCTAGCGGACTCTACGAGCAGTACTTC.

The chain is built from TRBV11-2 and TRBJ2-7, with TRBD2 matching over 11 bases. Per the germline V gene, CDR1 is SGHAT and CDR2 is FQNNGV. J was trimmed by 6 bases and V by 5 bases; bases with no gene match: 9. The CDR3 has 15 residues. DNA for the CDR3: TGTGCCAGCAGCGCCTCAGGGCTAGCGGGAGGCGAGCAGTACTTC. Encoded protein: CASSASGLAGGEQYF.

The V call is TRBV2, the J call TRBJ2-7; D is undetermined. The CDR3 length is 14 residues. CDR1 is SNHLY, CDR2 FYNNEI, per germline. Deletions cut 7 bases from V and 0 bases from J, with 13 bases between. Here the CDR3 reads CASKSPDLSYEQYF. The CDR3 DNA sequence: TGTGCCAGCAAGAGCCCAGATCTCTCCTACGAGCAGTACTTC.

CDR3: CASSLALDRADIQYF. The CDR3 bases are TGCGCCAGCAGCTTGGCCCTGGACAGGGCGGACATTCAGTACTTC. V gene TRBV5-1 combines with J gene TRBJ2-4, with 8 bases that match TRBD1. From germline, CDR1 is SGHRS and CDR2 YFSETQ. The CDR3 runs to 15 residues. With 0 bases clipped from V and 8 bases from J, the junction kept 7 bases outside the gene matches.

This rearrangement joins TRBV30 to TRBJ2-3; 9 bases align to TRBD1. V was clipped by 3 bases and J by 6 bases; unmatched bases: 7. The CDR3 runs to 14 residues. Germline V lookup: CDR1 GTSNPN, CDR2 SVGIG (reference sequence). This CDR3 is CAWRPGQGGDTQYF. The CDR3 DNA sequence: TGTGCCTGGAGGCCGGGACAGGGTGGGGATACGCAGTATTTT. Full variable domain (rest looked up from reference TRBV30 and TRBJ2-3): SQTIHQWPATLVQPVGSPLSLECTVEGTSNPNLYWYRQAAGRGLQLLFYSVGIGQISSEVPQNLSASRPQDRQFILSSKKLLLSDSGFYLCAWRPGQGGDTQYFGPGTRLTVL.

This chain uses TRBV7-9 with TRBJ1-1; a weak D match, TRBD1 (6 bases). Trimming removed 2 bases at V and 6 bases at J, with 13 bases between. The CDR3 is 14 amino acids. Germline V gene lookup returns CDR1 SEHNR and CDR2 FQNEAQ (reference sequence). The CDR3 region has the DNA TGTGCCAGCAGCTTATCCTCAGGGGTACCTGAAGCTTTCTTT. Protein: CASSLSSGVPEAFF. The full variable domain, with the rest looked up from reference TRBV7-9 and TRBJ1-1, is DTGVSQNPRHKITKRGQNVTFRCDPISEHNRLYWYRQTLGQGPEFLTYFQNEAQLEKSRLLSDRFSAERPKGSFSTLEIQRTEQGDSAMYLCASSLSSGVPEAFFGQGTRLTVV.

The chain has TRBV2 and TRBJ2-3, with 14 positions matching TRBD2. The germline CDR1 and CDR2 sequences are SNHLY and FYNNEI. Trimming removed 6 bases from V and 2 bases from J; junction bases left unmatched: 7. The CDR3 covers 17 residues. CDR3 DNA sequence: TGTGCCAGCAGCCTCCAGGGACTAGCGGGGGACACAGATACGCAGTATTTT. Amino acids: CASSLQGLAGDTDTQYF.

The chain joins TRBV5-1 to TRBJ2-7, with D unclear. Trimming left V 0 bases short and J 6 bases short, with 13 bases between. Germline V CDR1 and CDR2: SGHRS, YFSETQ. This CDR3 region has 14 residues. DNA of the CDR3: TGCGCCAGCAGCTTGGTTGGGGAATTAAGCGAGCAGTACTTC. It translates to CASSLVGELSEQYF. Complete variable domain (other parts from reference TRBV5-1 and TRBJ2-7): KAGVTQTPRYLIKTRGQQVTLSCSPISGHRSVSWYQQTPGQGLQFLFEYFSETQRNKGNFPGRFSGRQFSNSRSEMNVSTLELGDSALYLCASSLVGELSEQYFGPGTRLTVT.